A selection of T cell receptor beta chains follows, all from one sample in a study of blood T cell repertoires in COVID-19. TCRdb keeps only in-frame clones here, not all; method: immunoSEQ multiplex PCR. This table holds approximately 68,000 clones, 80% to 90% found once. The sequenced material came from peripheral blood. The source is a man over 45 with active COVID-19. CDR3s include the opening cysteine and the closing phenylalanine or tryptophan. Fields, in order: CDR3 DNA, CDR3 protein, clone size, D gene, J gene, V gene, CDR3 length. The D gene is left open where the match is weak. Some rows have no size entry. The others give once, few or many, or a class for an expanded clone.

cdr3_nt: TGCGCCAGCAGCCAGCGGGGGACAGGCTCCTACGAGCAGTACTTC; cdr3_aa: CASSQRGTGSYEQYF; clone_size: NA; d_call: NA; j_call: TRBJ2-7; v_call: TRBV4-3; cdr3_length: 15
cdr3_nt: TGTGCCAGCAGCTCGGGGACAGGCTTGGTTTTCACCTTC; cdr3_aa: CASSSGTGLVFTF; clone_size: NA; d_call: TRBD1; j_call: TRBJ1-2; v_call: TRBV9; cdr3_length: 13
cdr3_nt: TGTGCCAGCAGCCTCAGGGCGGGGGGAATGTACAATGAGCAGTTCTTC; cdr3_aa: CASSLRAGGMYNEQFF; clone_size: many; d_call: TRBD2; j_call: TRBJ2-1; v_call: TRBV7-3; cdr3_length: 16
cdr3_nt: TGTGCCAGCAGCCGGACAGGGACAGATACGCAGTATTTT; cdr3_aa: CASSRTGTDTQYF; clone_size: NA; d_call: TRBD1; j_call: TRBJ2-3; v_call: TRBV4-2; cdr3_length: 13
cdr3_nt: TGTGCCAGCAGCTTGGCCAGGGCTGGAGAGACCCAGTACTTC; cdr3_aa: CASSLARAGETQYF; clone_size: NA; d_call: NA; j_call: TRBJ2-5; v_call: TRBV5-6; cdr3_length: 14
cdr3_nt: TGTGCCAGCAGCCAAGAATACGGAGGAGGGGGCAACACCGGGGAGCTGTTTTTT; cdr3_aa: CASSQEYGGGGNTGELFF; clone_size: NA; d_call: NA; j_call: TRBJ2-2; v_call: TRBV3-1/TRBV3-2; cdr3_length: 18
cdr3_nt: TGTGCCAGCAGCTCAACCGACAGGATCAACACTGAAGCTTTCTTT; cdr3_aa: CASSSTDRINTEAFF; clone_size: once; d_call: NA; j_call: TRBJ1-1; v_call: TRBV7-9; cdr3_length: 15
cdr3_nt: TGTGCCAGCAGCCCGCCCCGTAGCGGAGGCCAAGAGACCCAGTACTTC; cdr3_aa: CASSPPRSGGQETQYF; clone_size: once; d_call: NA; j_call: TRBJ2-5; v_call: TRBV4-2; cdr3_length: 16
cdr3_nt: TGTGCCAGCAGCTCCCTAAAAGGGGTTGACTATGGCTACACCTTC; cdr3_aa: CASSSLKGVDYGYTF; clone_size: NA; d_call: NA; j_call: TRBJ1-2; v_call: TRBV28; cdr3_length: 15
cdr3_nt: TGTGCCAGCAGCTTAAATTCTCCGTCGAACACCGGGGAGCTGTTTTTT; cdr3_aa: CASSLNSPSNTGELFF; clone_size: NA; d_call: NA; j_call: TRBJ2-2; v_call: TRBV7-3; cdr3_length: 16
cdr3_nt: TGTGCCAGTAGTATGACACCCCGACAGGACCCTGTGAACACTGAAGCTTTCTTT; cdr3_aa: CASSMTPRQDPVNTEAFF; clone_size: NA; d_call: NA; j_call: TRBJ1-1; v_call: TRBV19; cdr3_length: 18
cdr3_nt: TGTGCCAGCGCCCCGGGGGGGGAGGGCTACACCTTC; cdr3_aa: CASAPGGEGYTF; clone_size: NA; d_call: NA; j_call: TRBJ1-2; v_call: TRBV6-5; cdr3_length: 12
cdr3_nt: TGTGCCAGCTCGCCGGGAACCGGAGAGACCCAGTACTTC; cdr3_aa: CASSPGTGETQYF; clone_size: NA; d_call: NA; j_call: TRBJ2-5; v_call: TRBV18; cdr3_length: 13
cdr3_nt: TGTGCCAGCACCTCCCCCTGGGGGCAGACTGAAGCTTTCTTT; cdr3_aa: CASTSPWGQTEAFF; clone_size: once; d_call: NA; j_call: TRBJ1-1; v_call: TRBV6-5; cdr3_length: 14
cdr3_nt: TGTGCCAGCAGTCTTCTCAGGGGGGTCACTGAAGCTTTCTTT; cdr3_aa: CASSLLRGVTEAFF; clone_size: NA; d_call: TRBD1; j_call: TRBJ1-1; v_call: TRBV5-6; cdr3_length: 14
cdr3_nt: TGTGCCAGGAAGACAGAGCTCAACACTGAAGCTTTCTTT; cdr3_aa: CARKTELNTEAFF; clone_size: NA; d_call: NA; j_call: TRBJ1-1; v_call: TRBV2; cdr3_length: 13
cdr3_nt: TGTGCCAGCAGTTTCGGAGATTATGGCTACACCTTC; cdr3_aa: CASSFGDYGYTF; clone_size: NA; d_call: NA; j_call: TRBJ1-2; v_call: TRBV6-2/TRBV6-3; cdr3_length: 12